This entry concerns a single T cell receptor (beta chain). This sample was taken from a study of blood T cell repertoires in COVID-19. As for the study in general: Samples came from the United States, Italy and Spain, spanning acute and convalescent COVID-19.

Repertoires were generated with immunoSEQ multiplex PCR, while TCRdb's copy carries only in-frame clones and drops some. The top ten clones hold approximately 17% of a sample with roughly 58,000 clones, roughly 83% of them seen once. Germline assignment: CDR1 SGHNT and CDR2 YYREEE (reference sequence). Trimming removed 3 bases from V and 3 bases from J, with 15 bases in between. The CDR3 has 15 amino acids. Material: peripheral blood. The chain carries TRBV5-4 and TRBJ1-2; D is perhaps TRBD1 (5 bases). The clonotype originates from a man aged 70 or older with active COVID-19. The CDR3 nucleotides read TGTGCCAGCAGCTGGGGTAGGGCGGGGGACTATGGCTACACCTTC. Its protein product is CASSWGRAGDYGYTF. The complete variable domain, with remaining parts taken from reference TRBV5-4 and TRBJ1-2, reads ETGVTQSPTHLIKTRGQQVTLRCSSQSGHNTVSWYQQALGQGPQFIFQYYREEENGRGNFPPRFSGLQFPNYSSELNVNALELDDSALYLCASSWGRAGDYGYTFGSGTRLTVV.